The sequence of this T cell receptor beta chain was determined in a study of control samples from healthy donors and cancer patients. J lost 0 bases, V lost 4 bases, and 7 bases had no gene match. This CDR3 contains 18 residues. The germline V gene encodes CDR1 MNHEY and CDR2 SMNVEV (reference sequence). TCRdb's table, derived via immunoSEQ multiplex PCR, lists solely in-frame clones and lacks some. The data contain just over 150,000 clones, 70% to 90% of them singletons. The genes are TRBV27 and TRBJ2-1; TRBD2 agrees at 12 bases. The sample was blood. This TCR came from a man aged 30 to 45 in good health. The CDR3 loop is CASSSLTSGGPSYNEQFF. As DNA, the CDR3 is TGTGCCAGCAGTTCTCTGACTAGCGGGGGACCCTCCTACAATGAGCAGTTCTTC.